A single sample gave rise to the 28 T cell receptor beta chains below, sequenced in a study of Graves' ophthalmopathy and Graves' hyperthyroidism. Scientists amplified the TCR beta CDR3 regions from RNA transcripts. The workflow started with a first-round RT-PCR run with HTBI primers and then moved on to a second-round multiplex PCR. TCRdb independently ran MiXCR on the multiplex PCR reads; one entry per CDR3 protein. Of 400,000 to 450,000 distinct CDR3 sequences listed, 20% to 25% are singletons. The sample taken for sequencing was peripheral blood. The receptors were gathered from a woman aged 18 to 35 with stable Graves' hyperthyroidism.

This clonotype was found many times. The rearrangement joins TRBV5-5 to TRBJ2-7; D uncertain. Germline lookup yields CDR1 SGHKS and CDR2 YYEKEE (reference sequence). V was clipped by 0 bases and J by 3 bases, with 10 bases between them. CDR3 length: 14 amino acids. In DNA, the CDR3 is TGTGCCAGCAGCTTGGTAGGGATCCGCTACGAGCAGTACTTC. The encoded protein is CASSLVGIRYEQYF. Supplemented by reference TRBV5-5 and TRBJ2-7, the full variable domain reads DAGVTQSPTHLIKTRGQQVTLRCSPISGHKSVSWYQQVLGQGPQFIFQYYEKEERGRGNFPDRFSARQFPNYSSELNVNALLLGDSALYLCASSLVGIRYEQYFGPGTRLTVT.

The sample holds many counts of this clonotype. The chain carries TRBV5-1 and TRBJ1-1; D perhaps matches TRBD1 (5 bases). The CDR3 covers 14 residues. Germline values: CDR1 SGHRS, CDR2 YFSETQ. Deletions cut 4 bases from V and 1 base from J, with 11 bases between. The CDR3 bases are TGCGCCAGCAGCACGGGACGGCGGAACACTGAAGCTTTCTTT. Protein sequence: CASSTGRRNTEAFF.

This clonotype appeared many times. The genes are TRBV20-1 and TRBJ2-7; 7 bases line up with TRBD2. Looked up from germline, CDR1 is DFQATT and CDR2 is SNEGSKA (reference sequence). This CDR3 is built from 12 residues. After removal of 6 bases from V and 2 bases from J, the junction contained 4 bases not matched to a gene. As DNA, the CDR3 is TGCAGTGCAGGGGAGGGGACCTACGAGCAGTACTTC. As protein: CSAGEGTYEQYF.

The chain uses TRBV6-1 and TRBJ1-3, with D perhaps matching TRBD1 (6 bases). The CDR3 has 16 residues. CDR1 and CDR2 (germline): MNHNS, SASEGT. Trimming took off 4 bases at V and 0 bases at J, with 13 bases between the two ends. The CDR3 here is CASSARGTYSGNTIYF. CDR3 nucleotides: TGTGCCAGCAGTGCCAGGGGCACTTACTCTGGAAACACCATATATTTT.

This clonotype was observed at least ten times. The rearrangement uses TRBV24-1 and TRBJ2-4, with D possibly matching TRBD2 (6 bases). The CDR3 totals 17 residues. The V end was cut by 2 bases, the J end by 0 bases, with 13 bases between. In germline, CDR1 is KGHDR, CDR2 SFDVKD. CDR3 sequence reads: CATSDSASALAKNIQYF. The CDR3, as DNA: TGTGCCACCAGTGATTCGGCTAGCGCCCTAGCCAAAAACATTCAGTACTTC.

This clonotype was counted at least ten times. V and J are TRBV7-2 and TRBJ1-3, with a tentative D call TRBD1 (5 bases). Germline lookup yields CDR1 SGHTA and CDR2 FQGNSA. Deletions cut 6 bases from V and 8 bases from J, with 8 bases between. This CDR3 comprises 11 residues. The CDR3 sequence is CASRGGDTIYF. The CDR3 DNA sequence: TGTGCCAGCAGGGGAGGGGACACCATATATTTT.

There are a few counts of this clonotype. The V call is TRBV2, the J call TRBJ2-4; weak D call: TRBD2 (7 bases). Trimming stripped 6 bases from V and 8 bases from J, with 17 bases between. The CDR3 spans 14 residues. Per germline, CDR1 SNHLY and CDR2 FYNNEI. The DNA for the CDR3 is TGTGCCAGCAGCCCGACGGGGGGCCCCTACATTCAGTACTTC. Amino acid sequence: CASSPTGGPYIQYF.

This clonotype came up many times. J is TRBJ2-5 and V is TRBV7-8; D may be TRBD2 (6 bases). V lost 2 bases and J lost 10, with 11 bases in between. The CDR3 has 12 amino acids. Germline V lookup: CDR1 SGHVS, CDR2 FQNEAQ. In DNA, the CDR3 is TGTGCCAGCAGCTTAAGGCTAGCGCACCAGTACTTC. This sequence encodes CASSLRLAHQYF.

This clonotype has at least ten counts. This chain connects TRBV30 to TRBJ2-7, with D perhaps matching TRBD1 or TRBD2 (7 bases each). Trimming removed 5 bases from V and 5 bases from J, with 16 bases in between. CDR1 and CDR2 from the germline V gene are GTSNPN and SVGIG (reference sequence). The CDR3 totals 13 residues. DNA of the CDR3: TGTGCCTGGGGAGGGGGCGGGGGTAACGAGCAGTACTTC. Protein sequence: CAWGGGGGNEQYF.

The chain combines TRBV6-1 with TRBJ1-1; 7 nucleotides match TRBD1. Germline V gene sequence: CDR1 MNHNS, CDR2 SASEGT. Losses at the gene ends were 6 bases for V and 2 bases for J; bases not matched to a gene: 6. The CDR3 is 14 residues long. As DNA, the CDR3 is TGTGCCAGCAGGGGGGGACAGACTAACACTGAAGCTTTCTTT. The encoded protein is CASRGGQTNTEAFF.

Notes on this clonotype: One end of the junction is discordant with germline, which a read error may explain. The chain carries TRBV7-9 and TRBJ2-7; a weak D match, TRBD1 (5 bases). The CDR3 loop spans 14 amino acids. The germline gives CDR1 SEHNR, CDR2 FQNEAQ (reference sequence). DNA for the CDR3: TGTGCCAGCTGCTTTGGGCAGGGCTCCTACGAGCAGTACTTC. Protein product: CASCFGQGSYEQYF.

The V gene is TRBV6-5, the J gene TRBJ1-2, with a tentative D call TRBD1 (5 bases). V lost 4 bases and J 4 bases, leaving 13 bases between the germline ends. This CDR3 is built from 14 residues. Germline V CDR1 and CDR2: MNHEY, SVGAGI. As DNA, the CDR3 is TGTGCCAGCAGTTCCACGGACAAGAGCTATGGCTACACCTTC. Translating it yields CASSSTDKSYGYTF.

This clonotype showed up many times. The V call is TRBV19, the J call TRBJ2-7; D ambiguous. Per the germline V gene, CDR1 is LNHDA and CDR2 is SQIVND (reference sequence). V lost 3 bases, J lost 0 bases, and 12 bases lay in between. The CDR3 totals 15 residues. Written as DNA, the CDR3 is TGTGCCAGTAGTATGATGTTGCATCCCTCCTACGAGCAGTACTTC. Amino acid sequence: CASSMMLHPSYEQYF.

This clonotype was counted at least ten times. The genes are TRBV20-1 and TRBJ2-2, with TRBD2 matching 7 bases. CDR3 size: 15 residues. Germline V CDR1 and CDR2: DFQATT, SNEGSKA (reference sequence). Trimming cost V 0 bases and J 3 bases; bases outside gene matches: 4. The CDR3 coding sequence is TGCAGTGCTAGAGAGGCGGGAGTGGACACCGGGGAGCTGTTTTTT. Translation: CSAREAGVDTGELFF.

CDR3 in DNA: TGTGCCAGCAGTTCCCGGACACACATAACTGGAAACACCATATATTTT. Its protein product is CASSSRTHITGNTIYF. V usage is TRBV28 and J usage is TRBJ1-3; possibly TRBD1 for D (5 bases). The V and J ends lost 4 bases and 2 bases respectively, with 15 bases between them. The germline V gene encodes CDR1 MDHEN and CDR2 SYDVKM. CDR3 length: 16 residues.

This clonotype was observed many times. The CDR3 loop reads CASSPTFGTGGLEQYF. The CDR3 nucleotides read TGTGCCAGCAGCCCCACCTTCGGGACAGGGGGCCTCGAGCAGTACTTC. The chain couples TRBV11-1 to TRBJ2-7; TRBD1 matches at 12 bases. CDR1 and CDR2 (germline): SGHAT, FQDESV (reference sequence). The ends lost 5 bases at V and 6 bases at J; junction bases unmatched: 11. The CDR3 has 16 residues.

The rearrangement links TRBV12-3 or TRBV12-4 to TRBJ1-2; 8 bases map to TRBD1. The CDR3 covers 15 residues. The V and J ends lost 5 bases and 5 bases, in that order; junction bases with no gene match: 10. DNA of the CDR3: TGTGCCAGCAGTCCAACGACAGGGGAGAGGTATGGCTACACCTTC. It codes for CASSPTTGERYGYTF.

This clonotype was detected many times. The chain joins TRBV20-1 to TRBJ1-6; TRBD1 agrees at 9 bases. The V gene's germline CDR1 is DFQATT and CDR2 SNEGSKA (reference sequence). There are 17 residues in the CDR3. The junction had 10 bases not matched to a gene; V was cut back by 2 bases and J by 5 bases. CDR3 region: CSARSSGTGSDNSPLHF. CDR3 DNA sequence: TGCAGTGCTAGAAGCTCCGGGACAGGGTCGGATAATTCACCCCTCCACTTT.

The table lists this clonotype with many counts. The genes are TRBV13 and TRBJ1-2, with TRBD1 identical over 9 bases. J gave up 6 bases and V 4 bases, and 6 bases lay outside the gene matches. The CDR3 has 14 residues. Looked up from germline, CDR1 is PRHDT and CDR2 is FYEKMQ (reference sequence). Here the CDR3 DNA reads TGTGCCAGCAGCTCTTCGGGACAGGGAAATGGCTACACCTTC. This codes for CASSSSGQGNGYTF.

This clonotype was observed at least ten times. This chain uses TRBV28 with TRBJ1-5, with a tentative D call TRBD1 (6 bases). Germline values: CDR1 MDHEN, CDR2 SYDVKM. With 6 bases removed from V and 7 bases from J, the gap between germline ends came to 10 bases. This CDR3 comprises 12 residues. The CDR3 is CASSGTKQPQHF. The CDR3 DNA reads as TGTGCCAGCAGCGGGACAAAACAGCCCCAGCATTTT.

This clonotype was picked up many times. The chain recombines TRBV10-3 with TRBJ1-2; D not certain. V lost 10 bases and J lost 5, with 20 bases in between. Germline V gene lookup returns CDR1 ENHRY and CDR2 SYGVKD. The length of the CDR3 is 14 residues. The CDR3 spells CATLRTLLEYGYTF. The DNA of the CDR3 is TGTGCCACTCTAAGGACTCTCCTAGAGTATGGCTACACCTTC.

Concerning this clonotype: One end of the junction fails to match germline, which may point to a read error. V usage is TRBV2 and J usage is TRBJ1-2; 11 bases align to TRBD1. The CDR3 contains 15 residues. From germline, CDR1 is SNHLY and CDR2 FYNNEI. CDR3 loop: CASSYPGQGESGYIF. The CDR3 DNA reads TGTGCCAGCAGTTATCCGGGACAGGGGGAGTCGGGCTACATCTTC. Full variable domain (outside the CDR3, taken from reference TRBV2 and TRBJ1-2): EPEVTQTPSHQVTQMGQEVILRCVPISNHLYFYWYRQILGQKVEFLVSFYNNEISEKSEIFDDQFSVERPDGSNFTLKIRSTKLEDSAMYFCASSYPGQGESGYIFGSGTRLTVV.

In this sample, this clonotype turned up many times. J is TRBJ2-7 and V is TRBV2; D unresolved. The ends were cut back, 1 base at V and 3 bases at J, with 10 bases in the middle. Germline V gene sequence: CDR1 SNHLY, CDR2 FYNNEI. The CDR3 is 14 amino acids. CDR3 loop: CASSEGLSSYEQYF. The CDR3, as DNA: TGTGCCAGCAGTGAAGGTCTATCGAGCTACGAGCAGTACTTC.

This clonotype was picked up one time. CDR3 loop: CASSADKRVVQPQHF. CDR3 sequence (DNA): TGTGCCAGCAGCGCAGACAAACGGGTTGTTCAGCCCCAGCATTTT. V is TRBV7-8 and J is TRBJ1-5; D gene unclear. The ends were cut back, 5 bases at V and 6 bases at J, with 17 bases in the middle. CDR1 is SGHVS, CDR2 FQNEAQ, per germline. This CDR3 is built from 15 residues.

This clonotype was counted many times. V is TRBV30 and J is TRBJ1-1; unclear D gene. Trimming shortened V by 0 bases and J by 3 bases, and 23 bases separated the two germline ends. The CDR3 covers 18 residues. Germline V gene data show CDR1 as GTSNPN and CDR2 as SVGIG (reference sequence). CDR3 DNA: TGTGCCTGGAGTGTACGCTATCGAATCGTCAGAGAGGACACTGAAGCTTTCTTT. Its protein product is CAWSVRYRIVREDTEAFF.

This clonotype appeared many times. This chain links TRBV7-2 with TRBJ2-7; 8 nucleotides agree with TRBD1. CDR3 length: 16 residues. Germline V CDR1 and CDR2: SGHTA, FQGNSA. Trimming cost V 5 bases and J 5 bases; bases outside gene matches: 14. The CDR3 DNA follows: TGTGCCAGCAGCCCCGACCCCAGGGGGCAGGGGCACGAGCAGTACTTC. Translated: CASSPDPRGQGHEQYF.

On this clonotype itself: The junction and the germline gene differ at one end; a read error may be behind it. This chain uses TRBV28 with TRBJ2-5, with TRBD1 matching over 8 bases. Germline V gene sequence: CDR1 MDHEN, CDR2 SYDVKM. The CDR3 loop spans 17 amino acids. Here the CDR3 reads CASSLSVGQGLREIQYF. The CDR3 coding sequence is TGTGCCAGCAGTTTATCAGTTGGACAGGGCCTCCGGGAGATCCAGTACTTC.

This clonotype showed up many times. This chain links TRBV28 with TRBJ1-2, with D perhaps matching TRBD1 (6 bases). This CDR3 has 13 amino acids. V lost 1 base and J lost 8, with 11 bases in between. CDR1 and CDR2 (germline): MDHEN, SYDVKM. The CDR3 sequence is CASSLYKDSGYTF. In DNA, the CDR3 is TGTGCCAGCAGTTTATACAAGGACAGCGGCTACACCTTC.